What follows are 26 T cell receptor beta chains derived from one specimen sequenced in a study of vaccination and CD4 T cells after COVID-19. These TCRs' antigens remain unknown. Treatment reported: roughly 10-day PBMC culture with coronavirus spike peptide pools or control peptides (ViraFEST assay). Scientists ran DNA taken from cultured CD4+ T cells through the Oncomine TCR Beta short-read assay for sequencing. TCRdb reprocessed the PCR reads via MiXCR and lists one record per CDR3 protein. The table shows 15,000 or so distinct CDR3 sequences, with around three fifths occurring only once. Sequencing input: CD4+ T cells from blood, cultured in vitro. Source of these receptors: a human donor who had recovered from COVID-19.

V gene TRBV6-5 combines with J gene TRBJ2-7; D perhaps matches TRBD1 (6 bases). The CDR3 is 13 residues long. CDR1 and CDR2 (germline): MNHEY, SVGAGI. The V gene lost 4 bases and the J gene lost 0 bases, with 7 bases spanning the gap. The CDR3 sequence is CASSLQGSYEQYF. For the CDR3, the DNA is TGTGCCAGCAGTTTACAGGGCTCCTACGAGCAGTACTTC.

This clonotype has only a few counts. The chain combines TRBV27 with TRBJ2-1; maybe TRBD1 (5 bases). This CDR3 comprises 13 residues. The ends were cut back, 3 bases at V and 9 bases at J, with 12 bases in the middle. Per the germline V gene, CDR1 is MNHEY and CDR2 is SMNVEV (reference sequence). DNA for the CDR3: TGTGCCAGCAGTTTCTCAAGGGGTACTGAGCAGTTCTTC. It yields the protein CASSFSRGTEQFF.

The rearrangement links TRBV24-1 to TRBJ2-3, with unresolved D. The CDR3 loop spans 11 amino acids. V was shortened by 4 bases and J by 8 bases, with 6 bases between the two germline ends. Germline lookup yields CDR1 KGHDR and CDR2 SFDVKD. In nucleotides, the CDR3 is TGTGCCACCAGTGAAGGTCGTACGCAGTATTTT. The encoded protein is CATSEGRTQYF.

CDR3 coding DNA: TGCAGTGCTAGAACGGCGAACACTGAAGCTTTCTTT. This gives the protein CSARTANTEAFF. The chain uses TRBV20-1 and TRBJ1-1; D remains unclear. From germline, CDR1 is DFQATT and CDR2 SNEGSKA (reference sequence). V gave up 2 bases and J gave up 1 base, with 5 bases separating them. The CDR3 totals 12 residues.

This clonotype was detected a few times. J is TRBJ1-3 and V is TRBV4-1, with D unresolved. Germline V gene data show CDR1 as MGHRA and CDR2 as YSYEKL. The germline V and J ends were trimmed by 0 bases and 4 bases, with 13 bases remaining between them. CDR3 length equals 16 residues. CDR3 in DNA: TGCGCCAGCAGCCAAGAAGATTGGGTTAGGGGAAACACCATATATTTT. Its translation: CASSQEDWVRGNTIYF.

Here the CDR3 reads CASSRSGAHGEPQHF. CDR3 coding DNA: TGCGCCAGCAGCCGGTCGGGGGCGCACGGGGAGCCCCAGCATTTT. The V call is TRBV4-1, the J call TRBJ1-5; perhaps TRBD1 as D (6 bases). CDR3 length: 15 amino acids. Germline CDR1 and CDR2: MGHRA and YSYEKL. With 4 bases removed from V and 8 bases from J, the gap between germline ends came to 18 bases.

CDR3: CASSDGGTSYEQYF. As DNA, the CDR3 is TGCGCCAGCAGTGACGGCGGGACCTCCTACGAGCAGTACTTC. The chain combines TRBV10-1 with TRBJ2-7; possible D gene TRBD2, 6 bases. Per germline, CDR1 WNHNN and CDR2 SYGVQD (reference sequence). The CDR3 extends over 14 amino acids. Trimming removed 3 bases at V and 0 bases at J, with 9 bases between.

This sequence joins TRBV7-2 and TRBJ1-1; unclear D gene. The V gene lost 4 bases and the J gene lost 1 base, with 7 bases spanning the gap. Germline-derived CDR1 and CDR2 are SGHTA and FQGNSA. The CDR3 has 13 residues. CDR3 bases: TGTGCCAGCAGCTCCCACCCGAACACTGAAGCTTTCTTT. Amino acids: CASSSHPNTEAFF.

This chain uses TRBV4-1 with TRBJ1-3, with D hard to call. Germline V gene lookup returns CDR1 MGHRA and CDR2 YSYEKL. The CDR3 has 14 amino acids. Trimming shortened V by 4 bases and J by 0 bases, and 7 bases separated the two germline ends. The chain's CDR3 is CASSRGSSGNTIYF. DNA of the CDR3: TGCGCCAGCAGCCGAGGGAGCTCTGGAAACACCATATATTTT.

This clonotype was observed a handful of times. The rearrangement uses TRBV7-7 and TRBJ2-5, with no clear D. Trimming left V 2 bases short and J 2 bases short, with 6 bases between. This CDR3 region has 13 residues. Germline assignment: CDR1 SSHAT and CDR2 FNYEAQ (reference sequence). The CDR3, as DNA: TGTGCCAGCAGCTTAATCCTACAAGAGACCCAGTACTTC. Translation gives CASSLILQETQYF.

This chain joins TRBV24-1 and TRBJ2-4, with unresolved D. This CDR3 region has 15 residues. The V gene lost 4 bases and the J gene lost 3 bases, with 12 bases spanning the gap. CDR1 is KGHDR, CDR2 SFDVKD, per germline. The CDR3 loop reads CATSDWAAGKNIQYF. The CDR3 DNA sequence: TGTGCCACCAGTGACTGGGCCGCAGGCAAAAACATTCAGTACTTC.

As for this clonotype: Mismatch with germline at one junction end may stem from a read error. The chain carries TRBV5-3 and TRBJ2-7; 7 bases agree with TRBD1. TRBV5-3 is labeled an ORF, and its function is uncertain. The CDR3 spans 15 residues. The DNA for the CDR3 is TGTGCCAGCAGCTTGTTCCCCGACAGGGCCCTCGAGCAGTACTTC. Translated: CASSLFPDRALEQYF.

The chain joins TRBV6-1 to TRBJ1-5; D is undetermined. Per the germline V gene, CDR1 is MNHNS and CDR2 is SASEGT. Trimming took off 2 bases at V and 0 bases at J, with 11 bases between the two ends. CDR3 size: 16 residues. CDR3 coding DNA: TGTGCCAGCAGTGAAATGACGGTCTATAGCAATCAGCCCCAGCATTTT. Protein product: CASSEMTVYSNQPQHF.

V is TRBV20-1 and J is TRBJ1-4; D call uncertain. Germline V gives CDR1 DFQATT, CDR2 SNEGSKA (reference sequence). This CDR3 is 12 amino acids long. The V and J ends lost 5 bases and 4 bases respectively, with 8 bases between them. This chain's CDR3 is CSAPAINEKLFF. The CDR3 coding sequence is TGCAGTGCTCCCGCGATTAATGAAAAACTGTTTTTT.

The chain links TRBV27 to TRBJ1-2, with TRBD1 matching 10 bases. Germline V gives CDR1 MNHEY, CDR2 SMNVEV (reference sequence). The V and J ends lost 5 bases and 4 bases, in that order; junction bases with no gene match: 7. The CDR3 loop spans 15 amino acids. The CDR3 region is CASSVGQGGSYGYTF. The CDR3 DNA sequence: TGTGCCAGCAGTGTTGGACAGGGGGGATCCTATGGCTACACCTTC.

The V gene is TRBV6-5, the J gene TRBJ1-6; possible D gene TRBD1, 6 bases. The CDR3 length is 14 residues. The ends were cut back, 2 bases at V and 8 bases at J, with 10 bases in the middle. Germline V gives CDR1 MNHEY, CDR2 SVGAGI. The CDR3 region is CASSYRPGDSPLHF. The CDR3 nucleotides are TGTGCCAGCAGTTACAGGCCAGGGGATTCACCCCTCCACTTT.

This clonotype appeared a few times. This rearrangement joins TRBV19 to TRBJ2-2; no clear D gene. The germline V and J ends were trimmed by 5 bases and 6 bases, with 10 bases remaining between them. CDR3 length: 13 residues. Germline V gene sequence: CDR1 LNHDA, CDR2 SQIVND (reference sequence). The CDR3 DNA is TGTGCCAGTAGTCCCCATGGGGCCGGGGAGCTGTTTTTT. Residues: CASSPHGAGELFF. Full variable domain (missing parts from reference TRBV19 and TRBJ2-2): DGGITQSPKYLFRKEGQNVTLSCEQNLNHDAMYWYRQDPGQGLRLIYYSQIVNDFQKGDIAEGYSVSREKKESFPLTVTSAQKNPTAFYLCASSPHGAGELFFGEGSRLTVL.

The chain employs TRBV7-9 and TRBJ1-2; possibly TRBD1 for D (6 bases). The germline V gene encodes CDR1 SEHNR and CDR2 FQNEAQ (reference sequence). There are 16 residues in the CDR3. V was shortened by 1 base and J by 4 bases, with 16 bases between the two germline ends. In DNA, the CDR3 is TGTGCCAGCAGCTTAGTTAGGACAGCCGGTCCCTATGGCTACACCTTC. This gives the protein CASSLVRTAGPYGYTF.

A note on this clonotype: One end of the junction varies from germline; a read error may be responsible. The DNA of the CDR3 is TGTGCCAGCAGTGAGGGACAGGGCTACTATGGCTGCACCTTC. This encodes CASSEGQGYYGCTF. V usage is TRBV27 and J usage is TRBJ1-2, with 9 bases matching TRBD1. This CDR3 contains 14 residues. Per germline, CDR1 MNHEY and CDR2 SMNVEV (reference sequence).

V and J are TRBV24-1 and TRBJ2-1; 8 nucleotides match TRBD2. V lost 7 bases, J lost 7 bases, and 14 bases stayed unmatched. There are 16 residues in the CDR3. Germline CDR1 reads KGHDR; CDR2 reads SFDVKD. DNA of the CDR3: TGTGCCACCAGCGAATCCGCGCAGCGGGAGCGGAATGAGCAGTTCTTC. Protein: CATSESAQRERNEQFF.

By its share, this clonotype is large. The chain uses TRBV6-2 or TRBV6-3 and TRBJ1-5; D unresolved. CDR3 size: 13 residues. Germline V lookup: CDR1 MNHEY, CDR2 SVGEGT. V dropped 7 bases and J dropped 0 bases, with 7 bases sitting between them. CDR3 residues: CASKRDSNQPQHF. The CDR3 coding sequence is TGTGCCAGCAAGCGGGATAGCAATCAGCCCCAGCATTTT.

This clonotype was picked up one time. The rearrangement joins TRBV6-1 to TRBJ1-6; D is uncertain. The CDR3 consists of 16 residues. Germline values: CDR1 MNHNS, CDR2 SASEGT. The V end was cut by 7 bases, the J end by 0 bases, with 13 bases between. Written as DNA, the CDR3 is TGTGCCAGCAAAACGCAGACCTTCTCCTATAATTCACCCCTCCACTTT. It yields the protein CASKTQTFSYNSPLHF.

This chain joins TRBV30 and TRBJ1-1; 7 nucleotides align to TRBD1. The germline V gene has CDR1 GTSNPN and CDR2 SVGIG (reference sequence). This CDR3 has 14 residues. Trimming removed 0 bases from V and 2 bases from J; junction bases left unmatched: 3. The CDR3 here is CAWSVGTANTEAFF. CDR3 coding DNA: TGTGCCTGGAGTGTAGGGACAGCTAACACTGAAGCTTTCTTT.

This chain uses TRBV30 with TRBJ2-6; 9 positions match TRBD1. Germline V lookup: CDR1 GTSNPN, CDR2 SVGIG (reference sequence). V gave up 2 bases and J gave up 2 bases; unmatched junction bases: 4. This CDR3 has 16 amino acids. CDR3 sequence reads: CAWSRDRVPGANVLTF. For the CDR3, the DNA is TGTGCCTGGAGTAGGGACAGGGTTCCTGGGGCCAACGTCCTGACTTTC.

The chain couples TRBV20-1 to TRBJ2-5, with 10 positions matching TRBD2. CDR3 length: 15 residues. CDR1 is DFQATT and CDR2 is SNEGSKA in the germline V gene (reference sequence). J lost 5 bases, V lost 8 bases, and 14 bases had no gene match. CDR3 residues: CSFLAGATRGETQYF. CDR3 DNA: TGCAGTTTCCTAGCGGGAGCAACTCGGGGTGAGACCCAGTACTTC.

In its sample, this clonotype was seen a few times. The chain couples TRBV6-1 to TRBJ1-1; a weak D match, TRBD1 (6 bases). The CDR3 has 14 residues. CDR1 and CDR2 from the germline V gene are MNHNS and SASEGT. The V end was cut by 6 bases, the J end by 6 bases, with 17 bases between. The CDR3 loop reads CASSSRGLGSEAFF. The CDR3 DNA sequence: TGTGCCAGCAGCTCCCGGGGGCTCGGGTCTGAAGCTTTCTTT.